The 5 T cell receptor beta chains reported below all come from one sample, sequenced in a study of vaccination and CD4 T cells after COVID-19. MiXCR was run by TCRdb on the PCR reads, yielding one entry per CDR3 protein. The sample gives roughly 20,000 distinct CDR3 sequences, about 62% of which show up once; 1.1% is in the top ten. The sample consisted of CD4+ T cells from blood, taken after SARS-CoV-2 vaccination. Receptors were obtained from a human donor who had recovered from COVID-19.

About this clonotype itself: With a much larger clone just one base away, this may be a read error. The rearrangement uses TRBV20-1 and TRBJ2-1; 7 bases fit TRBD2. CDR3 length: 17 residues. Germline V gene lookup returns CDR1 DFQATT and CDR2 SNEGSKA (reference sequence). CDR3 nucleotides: TGCGGTGCTAGTGATCCCATTGTGGGAGGGCCGGACAATGAGCAGTTCTTC. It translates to CGASDPIVGGPDNEQFF.

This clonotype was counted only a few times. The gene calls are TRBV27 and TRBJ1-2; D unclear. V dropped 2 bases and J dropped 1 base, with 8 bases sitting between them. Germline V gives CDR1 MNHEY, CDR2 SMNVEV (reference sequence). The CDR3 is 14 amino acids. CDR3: CASSLTALNYGYTF. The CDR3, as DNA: TGTGCCAGCAGTTTAACTGCTCTTAACTATGGCTACACCTTC.

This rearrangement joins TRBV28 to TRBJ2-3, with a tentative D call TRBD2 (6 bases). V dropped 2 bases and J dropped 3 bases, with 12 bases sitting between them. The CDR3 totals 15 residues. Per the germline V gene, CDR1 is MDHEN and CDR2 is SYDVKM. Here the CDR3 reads CASSLTGVWTDTQYF. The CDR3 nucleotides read TGTGCCAGCAGTTTAACGGGAGTTTGGACAGATACGCAGTATTTT.

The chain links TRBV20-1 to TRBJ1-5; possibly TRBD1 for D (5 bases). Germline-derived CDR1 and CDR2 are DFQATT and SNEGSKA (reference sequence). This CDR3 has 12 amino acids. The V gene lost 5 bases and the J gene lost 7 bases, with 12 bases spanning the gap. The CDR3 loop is CSASTRGQPQHF. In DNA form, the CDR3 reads TGCAGTGCTTCAACGAGGGGACAGCCCCAGCATTTT.

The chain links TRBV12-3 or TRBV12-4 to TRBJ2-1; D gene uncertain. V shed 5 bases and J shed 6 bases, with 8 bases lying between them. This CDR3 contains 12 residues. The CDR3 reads CASSPRPNEQFF. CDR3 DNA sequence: TGTGCCAGCAGTCCCCGCCCCAATGAGCAGTTCTTC.